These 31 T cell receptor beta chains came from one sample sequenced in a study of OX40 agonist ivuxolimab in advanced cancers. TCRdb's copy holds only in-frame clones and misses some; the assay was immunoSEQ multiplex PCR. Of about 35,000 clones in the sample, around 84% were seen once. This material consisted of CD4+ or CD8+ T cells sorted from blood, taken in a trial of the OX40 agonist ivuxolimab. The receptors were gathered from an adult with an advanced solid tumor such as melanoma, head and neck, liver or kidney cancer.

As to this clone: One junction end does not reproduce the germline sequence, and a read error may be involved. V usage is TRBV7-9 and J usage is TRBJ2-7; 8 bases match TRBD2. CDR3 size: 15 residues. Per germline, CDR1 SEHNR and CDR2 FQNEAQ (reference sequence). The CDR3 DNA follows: TGTGCCAGCAGCTCTGCCGGGAGGGCCTCCGACGAGCAGTACTTC. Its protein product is CASSSAGRASDEQYF.

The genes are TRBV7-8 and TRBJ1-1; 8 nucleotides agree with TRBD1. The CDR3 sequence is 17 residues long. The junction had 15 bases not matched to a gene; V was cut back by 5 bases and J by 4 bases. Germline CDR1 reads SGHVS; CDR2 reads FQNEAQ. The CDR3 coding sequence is TGTGCCAGCAGCCCAAGGACAGGGATTTTCAGGGGCACTGAAGCTTTCTTT. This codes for CASSPRTGIFRGTEAFF.

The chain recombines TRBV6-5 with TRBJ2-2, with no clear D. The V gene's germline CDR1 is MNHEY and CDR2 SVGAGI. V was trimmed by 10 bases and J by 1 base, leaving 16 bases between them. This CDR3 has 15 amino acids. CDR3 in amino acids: CATISSVGNTGELFF. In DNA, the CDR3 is TGTGCCACCATAAGCTCCGTTGGGAACACCGGGGAGCTGTTTTTT.

CDR3 sequence (DNA): TGTGCCAGCCGTCCCTCCGGGACAGATAATTCACCCCTCCACTTT. The encoded protein is CASRPSGTDNSPLHF. The genes are TRBV2 and TRBJ1-6; 7 nucleotides line up with TRBD1. CDR1 and CDR2 from the germline V gene are SNHLY and FYNNEI. V lost 8 bases and J lost 5; bases outside the gene matches: 9. CDR3 length: 15 amino acids.

CDR3 amino acids: CASSRDRGGYSGNTIYF. CDR3 nucleotides: TGTGCCAGCAGTAGGGACAGGGGGGGCTACTCTGGAAACACCATATATTTT. V usage is TRBV2 and J usage is TRBJ1-3; 11 positions agree with TRBD1. This CDR3 spans 17 amino acids. With 5 bases clipped from V and 0 bases from J, the junction kept 6 bases outside the gene matches. Germline assignment: CDR1 SNHLY and CDR2 FYNNEI.

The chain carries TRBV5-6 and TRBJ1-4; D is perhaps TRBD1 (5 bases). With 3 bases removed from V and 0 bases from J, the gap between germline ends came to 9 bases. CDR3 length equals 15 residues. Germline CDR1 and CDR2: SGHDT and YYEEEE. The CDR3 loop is CASSSEGTTNEKLFF. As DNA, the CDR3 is TGTGCCAGCAGCTCGGAGGGGACAACTAATGAAAAACTGTTTTTT.

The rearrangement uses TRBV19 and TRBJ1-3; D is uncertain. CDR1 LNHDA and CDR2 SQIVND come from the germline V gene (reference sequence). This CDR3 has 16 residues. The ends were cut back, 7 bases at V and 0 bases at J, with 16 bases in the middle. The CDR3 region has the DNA TGTGCCAGTATACAGACATTCTCGTCCTCTGGAAACACCATATATTTT. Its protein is CASIQTFSSSGNTIYF.

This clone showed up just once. The CDR3 is CASSLSRDYLTYNEQFF. In DNA form, the CDR3 reads TGCGCCAGCAGCTTGTCGAGGGACTACCTCACATACAATGAGCAGTTCTTC. V and J are TRBV5-1 and TRBJ2-1, with 7 nucleotides matching TRBD2. There are 17 residues in the CDR3. Trimming at V came to 1 base and at J to 4 bases, leaving 11 bases not matched to a gene. The germline V gene has CDR1 SGHRS and CDR2 YFSETQ.

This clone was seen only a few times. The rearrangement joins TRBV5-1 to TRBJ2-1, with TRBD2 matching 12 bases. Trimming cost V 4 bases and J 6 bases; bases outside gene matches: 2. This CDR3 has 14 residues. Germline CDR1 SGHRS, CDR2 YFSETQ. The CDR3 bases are TGCGCCAGCAGCGAGGGACTAGCGGGCAATGAGCAGTTCTTC. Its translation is CASSEGLAGNEQFF.

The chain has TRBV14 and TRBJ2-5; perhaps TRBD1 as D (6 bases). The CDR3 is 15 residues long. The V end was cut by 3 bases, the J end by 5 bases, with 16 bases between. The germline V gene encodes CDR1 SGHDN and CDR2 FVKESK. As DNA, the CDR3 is TGTGCCAGCAGCCACACCGCGACAGGTGCGGAGACCCAGTACTTC. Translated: CASSHTATGAETQYF.

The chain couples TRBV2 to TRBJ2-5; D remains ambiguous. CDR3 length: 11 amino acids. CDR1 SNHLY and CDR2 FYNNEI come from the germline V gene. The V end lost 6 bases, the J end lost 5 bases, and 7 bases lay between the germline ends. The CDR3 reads CASSPTETQYF. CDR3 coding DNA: TGTGCCAGCAGCCCCACGGAGACCCAGTACTTC. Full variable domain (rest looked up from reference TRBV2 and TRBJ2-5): EPEVTQTPSHQVTQMGQEVILRCVPISNHLYFYWYRQILGQKVEFLVSFYNNEISEKSEIFDDQFSVERPDGSNFTLKIRSTKLEDSAMYFCASSPTETQYFGPGTRLLVL.

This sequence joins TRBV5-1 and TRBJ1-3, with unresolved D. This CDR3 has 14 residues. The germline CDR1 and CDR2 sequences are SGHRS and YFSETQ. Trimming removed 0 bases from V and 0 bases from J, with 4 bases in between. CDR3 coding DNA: TGCGCCAGCAGCTTGGGTACCTCTGGAAACACCATATATTTT. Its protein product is CASSLGTSGNTIYF.

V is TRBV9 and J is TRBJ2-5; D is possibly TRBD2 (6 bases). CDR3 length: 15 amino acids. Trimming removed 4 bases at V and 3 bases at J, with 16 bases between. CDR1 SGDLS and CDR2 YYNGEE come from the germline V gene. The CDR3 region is CASSSSGYPKETQYF. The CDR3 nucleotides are TGTGCCAGCAGCTCCAGCGGGTATCCCAAAGAGACCCAGTACTTC.

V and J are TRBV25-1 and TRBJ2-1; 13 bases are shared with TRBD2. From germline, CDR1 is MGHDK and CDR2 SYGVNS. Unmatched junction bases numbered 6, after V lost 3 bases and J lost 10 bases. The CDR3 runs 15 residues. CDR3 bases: TGTGCCAGCAGTGATACTAGCGGGAGGGCCTTCGAGCAGTTCTTC. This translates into CASSDTSGRAFEQFF.

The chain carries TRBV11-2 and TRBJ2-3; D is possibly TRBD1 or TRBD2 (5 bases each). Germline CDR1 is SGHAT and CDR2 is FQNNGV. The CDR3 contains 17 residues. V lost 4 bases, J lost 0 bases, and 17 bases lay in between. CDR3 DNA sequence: TGTGCCAGCAGCTGGGGCGGGCCCCGCCAAAGCACAGATACGCAGTATTTT. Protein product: CASSWGGPRQSTDTQYF. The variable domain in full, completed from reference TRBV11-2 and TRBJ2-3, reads EAGVAQSPRYKIIEKRQSVAFWCNPISGHATLYWYQQILGQGPKLLIQFQNNGVVDDSQLPKDRFSAERLKGVDSTLKIQPAKLEDSAVYLCASSWGGPRQSTDTQYFGPGTRLTVL.

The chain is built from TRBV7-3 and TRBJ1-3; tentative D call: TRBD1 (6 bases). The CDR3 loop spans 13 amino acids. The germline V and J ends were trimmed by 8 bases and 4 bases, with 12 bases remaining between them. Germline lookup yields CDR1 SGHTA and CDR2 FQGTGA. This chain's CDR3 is CASRGALGNTIYF. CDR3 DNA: TGTGCCAGCCGGGGGGCGTTAGGAAACACCATATATTTT.

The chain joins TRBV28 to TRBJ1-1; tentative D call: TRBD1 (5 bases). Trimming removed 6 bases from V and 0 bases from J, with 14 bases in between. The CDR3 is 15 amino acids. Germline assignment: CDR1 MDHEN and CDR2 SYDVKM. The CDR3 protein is CASRQGAGLNTEAFF. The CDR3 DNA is TGTGCCAGCAGACAAGGCGCGGGACTGAACACTGAAGCTTTCTTT.

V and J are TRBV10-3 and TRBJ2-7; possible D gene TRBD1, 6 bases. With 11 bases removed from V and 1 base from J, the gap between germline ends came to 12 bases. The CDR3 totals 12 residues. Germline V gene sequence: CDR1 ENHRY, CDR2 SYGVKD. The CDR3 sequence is CAVSQGSYEQYF. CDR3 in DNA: TGTGCCGTTTCACAGGGATCCTACGAGCAGTACTTC.

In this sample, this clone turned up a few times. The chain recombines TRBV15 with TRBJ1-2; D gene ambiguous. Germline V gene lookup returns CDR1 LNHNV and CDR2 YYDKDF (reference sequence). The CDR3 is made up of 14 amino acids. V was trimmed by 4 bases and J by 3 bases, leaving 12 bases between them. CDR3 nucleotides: TGTGCCACCAGCAAGTCTGGGTTTGACTATGGCTACACCTTC. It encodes CATSKSGFDYGYTF.

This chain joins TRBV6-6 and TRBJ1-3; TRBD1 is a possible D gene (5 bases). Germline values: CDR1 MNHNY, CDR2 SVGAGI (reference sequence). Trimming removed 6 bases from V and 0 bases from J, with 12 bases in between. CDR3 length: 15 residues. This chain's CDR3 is CASRASGGSGNTIYF. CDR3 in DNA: TGTGCCAGCAGAGCTTCGGGGGGCTCTGGAAACACCATATATTTT.

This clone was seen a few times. In nucleotides, the CDR3 is TGTGCCAGCAAGGACAGGTTTTCCCCCTTCGCTAATGAAAAACTGTTTTTT. It yields the protein CASKDRFSPFANEKLFF. This chain uses TRBV27 with TRBJ1-4, with TRBD1 matching 7 bases. The CDR3 loop spans 17 amino acids. The V and J ends lost 7 bases and 3 bases, in that order; junction bases with no gene match: 14. Germline V gene lookup returns CDR1 MNHEY and CDR2 SMNVEV (reference sequence).

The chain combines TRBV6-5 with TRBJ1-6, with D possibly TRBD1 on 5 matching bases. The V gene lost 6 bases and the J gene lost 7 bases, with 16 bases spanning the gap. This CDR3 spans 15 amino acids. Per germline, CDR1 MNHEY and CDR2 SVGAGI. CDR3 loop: CASSRFRQPNSPLHF. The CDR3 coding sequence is TGTGCCAGCAGCCGGTTTAGACAGCCCAATTCACCCCTCCACTTT.

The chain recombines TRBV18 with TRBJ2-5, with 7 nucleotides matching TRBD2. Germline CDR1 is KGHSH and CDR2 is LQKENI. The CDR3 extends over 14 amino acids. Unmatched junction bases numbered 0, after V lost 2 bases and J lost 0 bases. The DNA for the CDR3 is TGTGCCAGCTCACCAACTAGCGACCAAGAGACCCAGTACTTC. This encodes CASSPTSDQETQYF.

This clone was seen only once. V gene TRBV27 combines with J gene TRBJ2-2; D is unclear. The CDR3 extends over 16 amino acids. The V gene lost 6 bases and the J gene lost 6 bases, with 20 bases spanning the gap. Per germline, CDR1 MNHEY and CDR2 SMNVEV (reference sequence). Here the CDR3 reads CASRYSSGNLAGELFF. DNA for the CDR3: TGTGCCAGCAGATACTCCTCGGGCAATCTCGCCGGGGAGCTGTTTTTT.

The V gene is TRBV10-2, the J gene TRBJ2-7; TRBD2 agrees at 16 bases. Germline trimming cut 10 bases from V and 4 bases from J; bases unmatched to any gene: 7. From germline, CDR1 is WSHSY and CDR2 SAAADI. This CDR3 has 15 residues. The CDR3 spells CATGLAGGLGYEQYF. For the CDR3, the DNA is TGCGCCACGGGACTAGCGGGAGGGCTTGGGTACGAGCAGTACTTC.

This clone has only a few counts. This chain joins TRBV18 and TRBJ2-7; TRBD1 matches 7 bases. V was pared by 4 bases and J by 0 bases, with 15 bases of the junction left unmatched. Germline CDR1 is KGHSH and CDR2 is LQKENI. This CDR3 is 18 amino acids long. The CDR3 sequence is CASSLFPPGGSASYEQYF. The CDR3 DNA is TGTGCCAGCTCACTTTTCCCTCCAGGGGGATCGGCCTCCTACGAGCAGTACTTC.

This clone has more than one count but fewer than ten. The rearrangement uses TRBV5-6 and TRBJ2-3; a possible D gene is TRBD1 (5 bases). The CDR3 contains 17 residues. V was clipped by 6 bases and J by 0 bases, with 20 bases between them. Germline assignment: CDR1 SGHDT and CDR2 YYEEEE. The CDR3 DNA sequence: TGTGCCAGCACTACACCCCGGTATGACAGTAGCACAGATACGCAGTATTTT. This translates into CASTTPRYDSSTDTQYF.

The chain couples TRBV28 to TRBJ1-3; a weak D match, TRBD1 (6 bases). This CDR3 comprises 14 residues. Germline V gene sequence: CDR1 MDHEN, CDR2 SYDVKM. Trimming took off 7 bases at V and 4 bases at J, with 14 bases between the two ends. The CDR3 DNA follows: TGTGCCAGCACGCGAGGGGGGTTGGGAAACACCATATATTTT. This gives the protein CASTRGGLGNTIYF.

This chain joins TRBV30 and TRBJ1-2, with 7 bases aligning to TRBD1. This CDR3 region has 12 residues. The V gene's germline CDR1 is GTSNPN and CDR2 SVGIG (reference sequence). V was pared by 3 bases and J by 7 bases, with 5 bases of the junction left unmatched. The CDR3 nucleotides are TGTGCCTGGAGACAGGGGATGGCTGGCTACACCTTC. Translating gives CAWRQGMAGYTF.

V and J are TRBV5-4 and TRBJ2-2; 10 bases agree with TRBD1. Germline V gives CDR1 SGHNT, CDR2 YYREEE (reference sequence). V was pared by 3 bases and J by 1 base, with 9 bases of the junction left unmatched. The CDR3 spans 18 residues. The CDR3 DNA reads TGTGCCAGCAGCTCTCCGGGACAGGGGTCCTTGAACACCGGGGAGCTGTTTTTT. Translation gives CASSSPGQGSLNTGELFF.

The CDR3 sequence is CASSRPTGMNTEAFF. CDR3 coding DNA: TGTGCCAGCAGCCGACCGACAGGGATGAACACTGAAGCTTTCTTT. This chain joins TRBV7-9 and TRBJ1-1; 7 positions agree with TRBD1. Germline trimming cut 5 bases from V and 0 bases from J; bases unmatched to any gene: 6. This CDR3 contains 15 residues. Germline values: CDR1 SEHNR, CDR2 FQNEAQ (reference sequence).